The 25 T cell receptor beta chains below all came from one sample that was sequenced in a study of blood T cells in healthy people across ages. Together with a sample-barcoded 5' primer, a J-beta primer mix was included in a second PCR lasting about 7 to 11 cycles. TCRdb reanalysed the 5' RACE reads using MiXCR and keeps one entry per CDR3 protein. The sample holds 700,000 to 950,000 distinct CDR3 sequences, around 46% seen once. The material sequenced was blood. The receptors were sampled from a woman aged 55 to 70 in good health.

To note about this clonotype: A much larger clone differs from this one at a single base, so this may be a read error. The gene calls are TRBV4-2 and TRBJ2-3; 7 bases line up with TRBD2. CDR1 is LGHNA and CDR2 is YNFKEQ in the germline V gene. The junction had 21 bases not matched to a gene; V was cut back by 1 base and J by 2 bases. The CDR3 is 21 amino acids. The CDR3 loop is CASSQVGPGAGSLGNTDTQYF. As DNA, the CDR3 is TGTGCCAGCAGCCAAGTAGGGCCGGGAGCGGGATCGCTTGGTAACACAGATACGCAGTATTTT.

This sequence joins TRBV7-8 and TRBJ2-7, with D perhaps matching TRBD2 (5 bases). The CDR3 has 15 residues. Germline CDR1 SGHVS, CDR2 FQNEAQ. V lost 7 bases, J lost 5 bases, and 21 bases lay in between. CDR3 amino acids: CASTPGPGNLNEQYF. The CDR3 DNA reads TGTGCCAGCACCCCCGGTCCGGGGAACCTAAACGAGCAGTACTTC.

The J gene is TRBJ2-5, the V gene TRBV6-5; D is possibly TRBD1 (5 bases). In germline, CDR1 is MNHEY, CDR2 SVGAGI. The CDR3 length is 12 residues. With 9 bases removed from V and 2 bases from J, the gap between germline ends came to 10 bases. The CDR3, as DNA: TGTGCCAGTAGGACAAGACAAGAGACCCAGTACTTC. Protein: CASRTRQETQYF.

This clonotype was seen at least ten times. The V and J genes are TRBV3-1 and TRBJ2-7; D not certain. This CDR3 has 12 amino acids. Trimming removed 2 bases at V and 5 bases at J, with 7 bases between. Germline V gives CDR1 LGHDT, CDR2 YNNKEL (reference sequence). The CDR3 nucleotides read TGTGCCAGCAGCCAAACTCCCCACGAGCAGTACTTC. This translates into CASSQTPHEQYF.

The rearrangement links TRBV2 to TRBJ2-1, with a tentative D call TRBD2 (6 bases). From germline, CDR1 is SNHLY and CDR2 FYNNEI. V gave up 0 bases and J gave up 0 bases, with 12 bases separating them. The CDR3 contains 17 residues. The CDR3 region has the DNA TGTGCCAGCAGTGAAGCGTCGCGGGGTAGCTCCTACAATGAGCAGTTCTTC. Residues: CASSEASRGSSYNEQFF.

DNA for the CDR3: TGCAGTGCTAGAGGGACTAGCGGGAGTTGGGCCAAAAACATTCAGTACTTC. Its translation: CSARGTSGSWAKNIQYF. The chain has TRBV20-1 and TRBJ2-4; the match to TRBD2 covers 13 bases. J gave up 1 base and V 1 base, and 4 bases lay outside the gene matches. CDR1 is DFQATT and CDR2 is SNEGSKA in the germline V gene (reference sequence). CDR3 length equals 17 residues.

V and J are TRBV28 and TRBJ2-7; maybe TRBD1 (6 bases). This CDR3 has 14 residues. Germline V CDR1 and CDR2: MDHEN, SYDVKM. Trimming stripped 5 bases from V and 5 bases from J, with 16 bases between. CDR3 residues: CASSRRQGQDEQYF. As DNA, the CDR3 is TGTGCCAGCAGTAGACGGCAGGGGCAAGACGAGCAGTACTTC. Variable domain in full (rest from reference TRBV28 and TRBJ2-7): DVKVTQSSRYLVKRTGEKVFLECVQDMDHENMFWYRQDPGLGLRLIYFSYDVKMKEKGDIPEGYSVSREKKERFSLILESASTNQTSMYLCASSRRQGQDEQYFGPGTRLTVT.

This clonotype was picked up a small number of times. This sequence joins TRBV10-3 and TRBJ2-1; 7 bases are a match to TRBD1. Germline assignment: CDR1 ENHRY and CDR2 SYGVKD. The trim removed 2 bases at V and 7 bases at J, leaving 8 bases unmatched. The CDR3 sequence is 15 residues long. CDR3 region: CAISEGLGGVNEQFF. CDR3 bases: TGTGCCATCAGTGAGGGTTTAGGGGGCGTAAATGAGCAGTTCTTC.

The chain links TRBV7-2 to TRBJ2-3; D ambiguous. The CDR3 contains 14 residues. The V end lost 5 bases, the J end lost 6 bases, and 15 bases lay between the germline ends. Germline CDR1 is SGHTA and CDR2 is FQGNSA. CDR3 protein: CASSVSWSPDTQYF. The CDR3 DNA is TGTGCCAGCAGCGTTAGTTGGTCCCCCGATACGCAGTATTTT.

V usage is TRBV6-1 and J usage is TRBJ2-2; D ambiguous. The CDR3 totals 13 residues. Germline V CDR1 and CDR2: MNHNS, SASEGT. V gave up 3 bases and J gave up 2 bases, with 4 bases separating them. In DNA, the CDR3 is TGTGCCAGCAGTGAGGTCAACACCGGGGAGCTGTTTTTT. Translating it yields CASSEVNTGELFF.

V gene TRBV10-3 combines with J gene TRBJ2-3, with D unresolved. CDR1 is ENHRY and CDR2 is SYGVKD in the germline V gene. The V end was cut by 4 bases, the J end by 1 base, with 9 bases between. This CDR3 has 14 amino acids. CDR3 region: CAISAQTGTDTQYF. CDR3 in DNA: TGTGCCATCAGTGCACAGACCGGCACAGATACGCAGTATTTT.

This chain joins TRBV28 and TRBJ2-3; 9 nucleotides line up with TRBD1. V shed 3 bases, J shed 4 bases, and the junction held 5 bases outside the gene matches. The V gene's germline CDR1 is MDHEN and CDR2 SYDVKM. The CDR3 spans 15 residues. The CDR3 coding sequence is TGTGCCAGCAGTTTGGGGACAGGGTATGCAGATACGCAGTATTTT. Its translation is CASSLGTGYADTQYF. Full variable domain (rest looked up from reference TRBV28 and TRBJ2-3): DVKVTQSSRYLVKRTGEKVFLECVQDMDHENMFWYRQDPGLGLRLIYFSYDVKMKEKGDIPEGYSVSREKKERFSLILESASTNQTSMYLCASSLGTGYADTQYFGPGTRLTVL.

In its sample, this clonotype was seen a few times. The chain joins TRBV6-2 or TRBV6-3 to TRBJ1-1, with 7 bases fitting TRBD1. Germline-derived CDR1 and CDR2 are MNHEY and SVGEGT. The CDR3 contains 16 residues. J lost 1 base, V lost 0 bases, and 5 bases had no gene match. The CDR3: CASSYSRNRGNTEAFF. The CDR3 coding sequence is TGTGCCAGCAGTTACTCGAGAAACAGGGGGAACACTGAAGCTTTCTTT.

The chain recombines TRBV24-1 with TRBJ2-5; D is possibly TRBD2 (6 bases). Germline CDR1 KGHDR, CDR2 SFDVKD. V was trimmed by 6 bases and J by 1 base, leaving 11 bases between them. The CDR3 runs 14 residues. CDR3 protein: CATSWGDPQETQYF. CDR3 sequence (DNA): TGTGCCACCAGTTGGGGGGATCCCCAAGAGACCCAGTACTTC.

This clonotype was seen a few times. V gene TRBV20-1 combines with J gene TRBJ2-7, with D unresolved. CDR1 is DFQATT, CDR2 SNEGSKA, per germline (reference sequence). The CDR3 length is 10 residues. V was cut by 3 bases and J by 12 bases, with 12 bases left in between. CDR3 loop: CSASLESRYF. CDR3 nucleotide sequence: TGCAGTGCTAGTCTGGAGAGTCGGTACTTC.

The chain is built from TRBV6-2 or TRBV6-3 and TRBJ2-1; 9 bases line up with TRBD1. The J call may be in error: the DNA end matches TRBJ2-7 better. This CDR3 comprises 15 residues. Germline CDR1 and CDR2: MNHEY and SVGEGT. CDR3 region: CASRHRDREYNEQYF. The CDR3 DNA is TGTGCCAGCAGACACCGGGACAGGGAATACAATGAGCAGTACTTC.

This clonotype came up a few times. This chain joins TRBV13 and TRBJ2-7; 10 bases agree with TRBD1. The CDR3 has 17 residues. The germline gives CDR1 PRHDT, CDR2 FYEKMQ (reference sequence). The trim removed 2 bases at V and 6 bases at J, leaving 13 bases unmatched. CDR3 DNA: TGTGCCAGCAGCTTACCAGCACCGGGACAGGGGTGGGCCGAGCAGTACTTC. It yields the protein CASSLPAPGQGWAEQYF.

This clonotype was detected a few times. The J gene is TRBJ2-3, the V gene TRBV24-1; D call uncertain. Germline-derived CDR1 and CDR2 are KGHDR and SFDVKD. CDR3 length equals 13 residues. The V gene lost 5 bases and the J gene lost 6 bases, with 11 bases spanning the gap. This chain's CDR3 is CATSGEFYDTQYF. For the CDR3, the DNA is TGTGCCACCAGTGGAGAGTTTTACGATACGCAGTATTTT.

The genes are TRBV2 and TRBJ2-5; 10 bases are a match to TRBD2. Losses at the gene ends were 6 bases for V and 1 base for J; bases not matched to a gene: 5. Germline V CDR1 and CDR2: SNHLY, FYNNEI. The CDR3 is 15 residues long. The CDR3 loop is CASSLAGVSQETQYF. CDR3 DNA sequence: TGTGCCAGCAGCCTAGCGGGGGTCTCCCAAGAGACCCAGTACTTC.

The V gene is TRBV29-1, the J gene TRBJ2-7; 9 nucleotides agree with TRBD2. The germline CDR1 and CDR2 sequences are SQVTM and ANQGSEA. The CDR3 sequence is 15 residues long. V was pared by 6 bases and J by 4 bases, with 13 bases of the junction left unmatched. CDR3 loop: CSVDRRREGRYEQYF. CDR3 nucleotide sequence: TGCAGCGTGGACCGTCGGCGGGAGGGCCGTTACGAGCAGTACTTC.

In this sample, this clonotype turned up a few times. The chain couples TRBV20-1 to TRBJ2-7; tentative D call: TRBD1 (7 bases). The CDR3 is made up of 14 amino acids. From germline, CDR1 is DFQATT and CDR2 SNEGSKA (reference sequence). V lost 5 bases, J lost 0 bases, and 14 bases lay in between. The CDR3 bases are TGCAGTGCTCTCGCAGGGGGGAGCTCCTACGAGCAGTACTTC. This translates into CSALAGGSSYEQYF.

The chain joins TRBV4-3 to TRBJ2-1; 7 nucleotides align to TRBD2. Unmatched junction bases numbered 9, after V lost 1 base and J lost 9 bases. CDR1 is LGHNA, CDR2 YSLEER, per germline. The CDR3 extends over 15 amino acids. The CDR3 reads CASSQAAGARREQFF. Written as DNA, the CDR3 is TGCGCCAGCAGCCAAGCGGCGGGAGCGAGGCGTGAGCAGTTCTTC.

In its sample, this clonotype was seen a few times. As DNA, the CDR3 is TGTGCCAGCAGCTTAAGGAACAGGGGTGATGAGCAGTTCTTC. Protein product: CASSLRNRGDEQFF. V usage is TRBV13 and J usage is TRBJ2-1; 7 bases match TRBD1. The CDR3 covers 14 residues. The V gene's germline CDR1 is PRHDT and CDR2 FYEKMQ (reference sequence). J gave up 8 bases and V 2 bases, and 6 bases lay outside the gene matches. Filled out from reference TRBV13 and TRBJ2-1, the complete variable domain reads AAGVIQSPRHLIKEKRETATLKCYPIPRHDTVYWYQQGPGQDPQFLISFYEKMQSDKGSIPDRFSAQQFSDYHSELNMSSLELGDSALYFCASSLRNRGDEQFFGPGTRLTVL.

This clonotype was detected a few times. V and J are TRBV3-1 and TRBJ1-2; the D is unclear. Germline values: CDR1 LGHDT, CDR2 YNNKEL (reference sequence). This CDR3 has 13 residues. V dropped 1 base and J dropped 6 bases, with 9 bases sitting between them. CDR3 nucleotides: TGTGCCAGCAGCCAAGTCTCTCGGGATGGCTACACCTTC. Translating gives CASSQVSRDGYTF.

The chain is built from TRBV20-1 and TRBJ2-7; perhaps TRBD2 as D (5 bases). Germline V gene sequence: CDR1 DFQATT, CDR2 SNEGSKA (reference sequence). V was trimmed by 5 bases and J by 11 bases, leaving 16 bases between them. This CDR3 region has 11 residues. CDR3 region: CSARGSAREYF. CDR3 DNA: TGCAGTGCTCGAGGGTCGGCCAGAGAGTACTTC.